This T cell receptor beta chain was observed in a study of shared clonotypes between healthy human individuals. Germline CDR1 and CDR2: ENHRY and SYGVKD. J lost 4 bases, V lost 3 bases, and 13 bases had no gene match. CDR3 size: 17 residues. In unsorted samples, genomic DNA was obtained using approximately 81 million PBMCs. TCRdb's table, derived via immunoSEQ multiplex PCR, lists solely in-frame clones and lacks some. In the table there are fewer than 600,000 clones, about four fifths of which are singletons. The J gene is TRBJ2-3, the V gene TRBV10-3, with 7 bases matching TRBD2. The sequencing input was PBMCs. The TCR comes from a woman between 40 and 55 years old in good health. Some clones in this sample may be carry-over from other donors' samples. The CDR3 sequence is CAISEGRAGEGPDTQYF. CDR3 sequence (DNA): TGTGCCATCAGTGAAGGCCGCGCGGGAGAAGGTCCAGATACGCAGTATTTT.